Following are 5 T cell receptor beta chains from one sample sequenced in a study of Graves' ophthalmopathy and Graves' hyperthyroidism. Investigators amplified TCR beta CDR3 regions from RNA transcripts. The first-round RT-PCR employed HTBI primers together with the Qiagen OneStep RT-PCR kit. A multiplex PCR was then performed as the second round. MiXCR was run by TCRdb on the multiplex PCR reads, yielding one entry per CDR3 protein. The sample holds 400,000 to 500,000 distinct CDR3 sequences, under 25% seen once. The sample was peripheral blood. The receptors derive from a young woman with stable Graves' hyperthyroidism.

This clonotype was counted ten times or more. The J gene is TRBJ1-1, the V gene TRBV4-3; no reliable D call. The CDR3 totals 15 residues. The V end lost 0 bases, the J end lost 2 bases, and 10 bases lay between the germline ends. The germline gives CDR1 LGHNA, CDR2 YSLEER. The CDR3 reads CASSQDSGFNTEAFF. The CDR3 DNA is TGCGCCAGCAGCCAAGATTCAGGCTTTAACACTGAAGCTTTCTTT.

In this sample, this clonotype turned up many times. This chain uses TRBV29-1 with TRBJ2-7, with a weak D call TRBD2 (5 bases). The V gene's germline CDR1 is SQVTM and CDR2 ANQGSEA. Deletions cut 4 bases from V and 1 base from J, with 17 bases between. The CDR3 sequence is 15 residues long. The CDR3, as DNA: TGCAGCGTTGTCCCGGGAAACCCTGATTCCTACGAGCAGTACTTC. The encoded protein is CSVVPGNPDSYEQYF.

At least ten counts were recorded for this clonotype. V usage is TRBV12-5 and J usage is TRBJ1-5, with a possible D match to TRBD1 (5 bases). The V end lost 0 bases, the J end lost 7 bases, and 13 bases lay between the germline ends. Germline V gene data show CDR1 as LGHNT and CDR2 as FRNRAP. This CDR3 is built from 15 residues. The DNA for the CDR3 is TGTGCTAGTGGTTTGGTACAACGGGGGGGACAGCCCCAGCATTTT. It translates to CASGLVQRGGQPQHF.

In its sample, this clonotype was seen many times. The chain recombines TRBV7-2 with TRBJ1-1; the D is unclear. Germline CDR1 and CDR2: SGHTA and FQGNSA. The CDR3 runs to 14 residues. V was shortened by 3 bases and J by 1 base, with 9 bases between the two germline ends. This CDR3 reads CASSFRLSNTEAFF. CDR3 DNA: TGTGCCAGCAGCTTCAGGTTGTCGAACACTGAAGCTTTCTTT.

The table lists this clonotype with many counts. The chain employs TRBV20-1 and TRBJ2-5; the match to TRBD2 covers 9 bases. This CDR3 is built from 16 residues. CDR1 and CDR2 (germline): DFQATT, SNEGSKA (reference sequence). V gave up 0 bases and J gave up 4 bases; unmatched junction bases: 9. Here the CDR3 reads CSARDLGGRAGETQYF. CDR3 DNA: TGCAGTGCTAGAGATCTAGGCGGGAGGGCCGGAGAGACCCAGTACTTC.